This TCR beta chain comes out of a study of blood T cell repertoires in COVID-19. Germline-derived CDR1 and CDR2 are SGHDT and YYEEEE. V was clipped by 4 bases and J by 4 bases; unmatched bases: 4. The length of the CDR3 is 13 residues. Assay used: immunoSEQ multiplex PCR; TCRdb lists only in-frame clones, some missing. Counted here are about 160,000 clones, over 80% occurring once; the ten biggest clones make up roughly 4%. The sample was peripheral blood. The V and J genes are TRBV5-6 and TRBJ2-7; 8 bases are shared with TRBD1. The receptor was derived from a woman aged 55-75 years who had recovered from COVID-19. Here the CDR3 reads CASSPDRAYEQYF. The CDR3 DNA sequence: TGTGCCAGCAGCCCGGACAGGGCGTACGAGCAGTACTTC.